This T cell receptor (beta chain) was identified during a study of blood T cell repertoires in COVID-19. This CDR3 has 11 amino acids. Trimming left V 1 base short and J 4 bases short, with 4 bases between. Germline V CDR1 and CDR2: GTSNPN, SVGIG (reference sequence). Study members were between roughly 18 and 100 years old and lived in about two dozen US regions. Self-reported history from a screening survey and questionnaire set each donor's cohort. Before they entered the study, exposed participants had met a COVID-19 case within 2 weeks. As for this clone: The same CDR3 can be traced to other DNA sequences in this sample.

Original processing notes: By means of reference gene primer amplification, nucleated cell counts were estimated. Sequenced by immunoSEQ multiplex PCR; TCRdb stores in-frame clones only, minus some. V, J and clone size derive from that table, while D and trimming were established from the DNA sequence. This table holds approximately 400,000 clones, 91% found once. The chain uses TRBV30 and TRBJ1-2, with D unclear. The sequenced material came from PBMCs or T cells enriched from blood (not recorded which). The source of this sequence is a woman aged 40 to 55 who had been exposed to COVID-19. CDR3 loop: CAWSAGYGYTF. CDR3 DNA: TGTGCCTGGAGTGCGGGCTATGGCTACACCTTC. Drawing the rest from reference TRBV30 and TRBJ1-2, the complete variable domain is SQTIHQWPATLVQPVGSPLSLECTVEGTSNPNLYWYRQAAGRGLQLLFYSVGIGQISSEVPQNLSASRPQDRQFILSSKKLLLSDSGFYLCAWSAGYGYTFGSGTRLTVV.